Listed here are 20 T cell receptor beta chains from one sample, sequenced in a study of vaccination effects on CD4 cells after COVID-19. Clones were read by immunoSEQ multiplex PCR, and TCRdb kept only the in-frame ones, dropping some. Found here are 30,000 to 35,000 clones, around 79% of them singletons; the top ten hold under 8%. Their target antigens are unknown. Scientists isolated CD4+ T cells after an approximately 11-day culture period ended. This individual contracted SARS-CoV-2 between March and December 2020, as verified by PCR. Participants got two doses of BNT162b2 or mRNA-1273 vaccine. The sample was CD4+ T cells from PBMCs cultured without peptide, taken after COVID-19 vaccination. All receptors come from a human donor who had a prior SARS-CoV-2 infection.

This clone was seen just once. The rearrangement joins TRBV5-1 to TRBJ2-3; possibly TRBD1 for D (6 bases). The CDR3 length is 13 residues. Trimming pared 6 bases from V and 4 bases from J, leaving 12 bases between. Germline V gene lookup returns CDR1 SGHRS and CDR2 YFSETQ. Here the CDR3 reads CASMMAGADTQYF. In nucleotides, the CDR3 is TGCGCCAGCATGATGGCAGGGGCAGATACGCAGTATTTT.

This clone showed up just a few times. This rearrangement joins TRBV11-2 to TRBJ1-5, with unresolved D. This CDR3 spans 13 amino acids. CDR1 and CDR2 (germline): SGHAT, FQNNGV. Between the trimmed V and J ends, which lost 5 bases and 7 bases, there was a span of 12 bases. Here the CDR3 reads CASSTSLKQPQHF. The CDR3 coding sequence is TGTGCCAGCAGCACTTCCCTAAAACAGCCCCAGCATTTT.

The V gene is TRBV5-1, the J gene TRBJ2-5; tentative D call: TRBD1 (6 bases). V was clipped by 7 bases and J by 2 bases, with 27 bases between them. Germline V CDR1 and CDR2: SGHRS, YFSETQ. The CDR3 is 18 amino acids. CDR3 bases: TGCGCCAGCGCACTTAACCCGTTGGCCTCGGGGACACAAGAGACCCAGTACTTC. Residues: CASALNPLASGTQETQYF.

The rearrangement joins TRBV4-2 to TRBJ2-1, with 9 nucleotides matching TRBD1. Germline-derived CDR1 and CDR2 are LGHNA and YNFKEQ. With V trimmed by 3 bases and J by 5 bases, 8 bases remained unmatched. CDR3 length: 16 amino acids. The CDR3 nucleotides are TGTGCCAGCAGCCACGTACAGGGGGCGCGCGACAATGAGCAGTTCTTC. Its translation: CASSHVQGARDNEQFF.

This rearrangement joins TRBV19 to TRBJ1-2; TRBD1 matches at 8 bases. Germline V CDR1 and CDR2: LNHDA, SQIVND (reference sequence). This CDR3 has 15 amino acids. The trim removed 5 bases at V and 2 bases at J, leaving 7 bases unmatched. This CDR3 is CASSPRQGTNYGYTF. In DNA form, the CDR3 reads TGTGCCAGTAGTCCCCGACAGGGGACCAACTATGGCTACACCTTC. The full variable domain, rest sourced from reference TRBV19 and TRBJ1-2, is DGGITQSPKYLFRKEGQNVTLSCEQNLNHDAMYWYRQDPGQGLRLIYYSQIVNDFQKGDIAEGYSVSREKKESFPLTVTSAQKNPTAFYLCASSPRQGTNYGYTFGSGTRLTVV.

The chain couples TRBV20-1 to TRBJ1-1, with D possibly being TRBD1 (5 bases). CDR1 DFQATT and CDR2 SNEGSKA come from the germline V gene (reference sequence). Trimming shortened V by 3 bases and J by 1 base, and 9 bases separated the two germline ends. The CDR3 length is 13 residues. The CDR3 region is CSASRQPNTEAFF. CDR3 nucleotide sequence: TGCAGTGCTAGTAGACAGCCGAACACTGAAGCTTTCTTT.

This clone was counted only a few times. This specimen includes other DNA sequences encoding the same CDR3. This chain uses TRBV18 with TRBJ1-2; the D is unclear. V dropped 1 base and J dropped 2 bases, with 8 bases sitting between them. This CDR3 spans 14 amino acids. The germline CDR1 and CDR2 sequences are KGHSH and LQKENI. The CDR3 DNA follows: TGTGCCAGCTCACCACTCTCGGGGAACTATGGCTACACCTTC. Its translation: CASSPLSGNYGYTF.

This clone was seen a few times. The CDR3 nucleotides read TGCGCCAGCAGCTCAGGGTACTCCGTGGACGAGCAGTACTTC. As protein: CASSSGYSVDEQYF. J is TRBJ2-7 and V is TRBV5-1, with D possibly TRBD1 on 5 matching bases. Germline-derived CDR1 and CDR2 are SGHRS and YFSETQ. The CDR3 extends over 14 amino acids. Trimming took 3 bases from V and 5 from J, leaving 15 bases between them.

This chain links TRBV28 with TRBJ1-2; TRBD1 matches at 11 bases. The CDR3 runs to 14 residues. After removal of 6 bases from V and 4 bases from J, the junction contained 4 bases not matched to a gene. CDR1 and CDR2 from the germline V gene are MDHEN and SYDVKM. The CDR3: CASSSGQGGYGYTF. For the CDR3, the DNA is TGTGCCAGCAGCTCGGGACAGGGGGGCTATGGCTACACCTTC.

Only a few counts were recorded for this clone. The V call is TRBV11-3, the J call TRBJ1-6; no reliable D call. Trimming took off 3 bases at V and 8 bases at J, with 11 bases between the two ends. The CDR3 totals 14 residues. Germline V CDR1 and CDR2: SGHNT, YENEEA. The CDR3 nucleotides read TGTGCCAGCAGCTTTATAGCCTCGGATTCACCCCTCCACTTT. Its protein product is CASSFIASDSPLHF.

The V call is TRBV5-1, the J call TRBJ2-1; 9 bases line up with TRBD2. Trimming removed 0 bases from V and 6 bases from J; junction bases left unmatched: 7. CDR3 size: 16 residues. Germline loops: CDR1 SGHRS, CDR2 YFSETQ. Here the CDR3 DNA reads TGCGCCAGCAGCTTGGCCGCTAGCGGGGCGGGCAATGAGCAGTTCTTC. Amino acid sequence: CASSLAASGAGNEQFF.

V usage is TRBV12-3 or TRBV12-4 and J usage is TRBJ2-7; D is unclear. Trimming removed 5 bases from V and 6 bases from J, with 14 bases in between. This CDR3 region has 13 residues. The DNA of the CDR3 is TGTGCCAGCAGTCTGAGACACACGGGCGAGCAGTACTTC. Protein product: CASSLRHTGEQYF.

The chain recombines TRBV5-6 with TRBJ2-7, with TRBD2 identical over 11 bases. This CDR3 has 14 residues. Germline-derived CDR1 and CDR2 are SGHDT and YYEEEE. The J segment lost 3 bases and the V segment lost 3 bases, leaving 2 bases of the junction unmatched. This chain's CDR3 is CASSSLAGGYEQYF. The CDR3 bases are TGTGCCAGCAGCTCTCTAGCGGGAGGCTACGAGCAGTACTTC.

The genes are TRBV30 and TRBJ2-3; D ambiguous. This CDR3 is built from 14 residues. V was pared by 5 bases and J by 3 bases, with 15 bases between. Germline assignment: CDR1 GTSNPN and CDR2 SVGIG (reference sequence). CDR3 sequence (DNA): TGTGCCTGGGCACAGCTAACCTTTACAGATACGCAGTATTTT. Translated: CAWAQLTFTDTQYF.

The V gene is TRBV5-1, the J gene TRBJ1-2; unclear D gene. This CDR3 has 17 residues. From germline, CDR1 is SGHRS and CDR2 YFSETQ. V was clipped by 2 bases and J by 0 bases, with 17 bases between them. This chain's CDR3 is CASSLRALQSTNYGYTF. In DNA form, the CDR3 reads TGCGCCAGCAGCTTAAGGGCGCTCCAATCGACTAACTATGGCTACACCTTC.

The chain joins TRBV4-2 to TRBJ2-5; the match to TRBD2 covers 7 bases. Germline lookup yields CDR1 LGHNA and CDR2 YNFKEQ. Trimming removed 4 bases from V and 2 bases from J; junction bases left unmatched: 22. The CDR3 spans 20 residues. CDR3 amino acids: CASSPMWSGITKDHQETQYF. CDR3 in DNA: TGTGCCAGCAGCCCTATGTGGAGCGGGATCACCAAGGATCATCAAGAGACCCAGTACTTC.

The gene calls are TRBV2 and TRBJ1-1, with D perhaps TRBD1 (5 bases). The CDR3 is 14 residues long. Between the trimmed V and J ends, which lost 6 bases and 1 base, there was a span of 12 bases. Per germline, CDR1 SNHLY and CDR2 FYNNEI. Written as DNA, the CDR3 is TGTGCCAGCAGGACCCAGGGAGCGAACACTGAAGCTTTCTTT. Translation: CASRTQGANTEAFF.

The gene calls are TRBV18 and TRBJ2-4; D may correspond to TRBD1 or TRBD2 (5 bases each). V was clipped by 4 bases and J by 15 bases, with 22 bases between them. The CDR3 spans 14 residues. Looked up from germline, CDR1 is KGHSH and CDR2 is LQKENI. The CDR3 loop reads CASSRPGQGTGLYF. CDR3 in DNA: TGTGCCAGCTCACGGCCGGGGCAAGGGACGGGATTGTACTTC.

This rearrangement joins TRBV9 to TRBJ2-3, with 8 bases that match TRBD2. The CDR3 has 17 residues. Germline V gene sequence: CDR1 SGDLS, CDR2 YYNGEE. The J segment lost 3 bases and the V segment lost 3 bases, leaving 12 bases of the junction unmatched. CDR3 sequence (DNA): TGTGCCAGCAGCGCATCTCGCGGGGGGCTAGTGACAGATACGCAGTATTTT. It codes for CASSASRGGLVTDTQYF.

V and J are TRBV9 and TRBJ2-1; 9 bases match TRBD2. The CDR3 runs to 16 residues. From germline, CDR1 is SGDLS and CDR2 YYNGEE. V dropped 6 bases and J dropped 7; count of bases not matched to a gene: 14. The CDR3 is CASNSLAGGPGNEQFF. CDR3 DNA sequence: TGTGCCAGCAATAGTTTGGCGGGAGGGCCGGGGAATGAGCAGTTCTTC.